The T cell receptor (beta chain) described here comes from a study of blood T cell repertoires in COVID-19. Looking at the study overall: Nucleic acid was either cDNA or gDNA, and it came from T cells, B-cell-depleted T cells, or PBMCs.

V shed 0 bases and J shed 8 bases, with 13 bases lying between them. The CDR3 has 15 amino acids. Germline V gene data show CDR1 as LGHNA and CDR2 as YSLEER. Participants, 18 to 89 years old, spanned 24 US areas. The authors' processing: For nucleated cells, counts were estimated from reference gene primer amplification. Measured with immunoSEQ multiplex PCR; TCRdb has only the in-frame clones, and not every one. Clonal size and the V and J genes are those of that table, whereas D and trimming came from the DNA. The data hold under 300,000 clones, with 88% observed a single time. Sequencing input: PBMCs or T cells enriched from blood (not recorded which). The chain recombines TRBV4-3 with TRBJ1-4; no reliable D call. The receptor's source is a woman aged 50 to 60 who had recovered from COVID-19. CDR3 sequence: CASSQDRVGGEKLFF. The CDR3 DNA follows: TGCGCCAGCAGCCAAGATCGGGTGGGCGGGGAAAAACTGTTTTTT.